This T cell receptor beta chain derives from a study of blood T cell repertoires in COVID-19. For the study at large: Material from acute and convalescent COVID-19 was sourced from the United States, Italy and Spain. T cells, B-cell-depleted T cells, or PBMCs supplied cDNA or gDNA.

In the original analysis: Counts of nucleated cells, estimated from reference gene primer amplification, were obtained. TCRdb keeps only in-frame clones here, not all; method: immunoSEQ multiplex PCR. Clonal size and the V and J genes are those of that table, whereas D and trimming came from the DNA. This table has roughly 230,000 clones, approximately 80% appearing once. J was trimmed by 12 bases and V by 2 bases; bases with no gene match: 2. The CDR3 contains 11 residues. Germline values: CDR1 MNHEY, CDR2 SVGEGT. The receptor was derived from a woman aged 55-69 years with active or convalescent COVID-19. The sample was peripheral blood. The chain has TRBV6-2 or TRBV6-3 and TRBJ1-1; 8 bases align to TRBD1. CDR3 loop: CASSYDRGSFF. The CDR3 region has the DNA TGTGCCAGCAGTTACGACAGGGGATCTTTCTTT.